This T cell receptor beta chain was recorded in a study of control samples from healthy donors and cancer patients. Generated by immunoSEQ multiplex PCR, the TCRdb table keeps only in-frame clones and is missing some. The sample includes under 200,000 clones, 91% of them seen just once. V lost 3 bases to trimming and J lost 2 bases, with 8 bases between them. CDR3 length: 14 amino acids. Germline V CDR1 and CDR2: SEHNR, FQNEAQ (reference sequence). This clone has only one observation. The chain uses TRBV7-9 and TRBJ1-3, with a tentative D call TRBD1 (6 bases). This TCR derives from a young woman in good health. Sequencing input: blood. The CDR3 coding sequence is TGTGCCAGCAGCTTCACAGGGCCTGGAAACACCATATATTTT. Encoded protein: CASSFTGPGNTIYF.